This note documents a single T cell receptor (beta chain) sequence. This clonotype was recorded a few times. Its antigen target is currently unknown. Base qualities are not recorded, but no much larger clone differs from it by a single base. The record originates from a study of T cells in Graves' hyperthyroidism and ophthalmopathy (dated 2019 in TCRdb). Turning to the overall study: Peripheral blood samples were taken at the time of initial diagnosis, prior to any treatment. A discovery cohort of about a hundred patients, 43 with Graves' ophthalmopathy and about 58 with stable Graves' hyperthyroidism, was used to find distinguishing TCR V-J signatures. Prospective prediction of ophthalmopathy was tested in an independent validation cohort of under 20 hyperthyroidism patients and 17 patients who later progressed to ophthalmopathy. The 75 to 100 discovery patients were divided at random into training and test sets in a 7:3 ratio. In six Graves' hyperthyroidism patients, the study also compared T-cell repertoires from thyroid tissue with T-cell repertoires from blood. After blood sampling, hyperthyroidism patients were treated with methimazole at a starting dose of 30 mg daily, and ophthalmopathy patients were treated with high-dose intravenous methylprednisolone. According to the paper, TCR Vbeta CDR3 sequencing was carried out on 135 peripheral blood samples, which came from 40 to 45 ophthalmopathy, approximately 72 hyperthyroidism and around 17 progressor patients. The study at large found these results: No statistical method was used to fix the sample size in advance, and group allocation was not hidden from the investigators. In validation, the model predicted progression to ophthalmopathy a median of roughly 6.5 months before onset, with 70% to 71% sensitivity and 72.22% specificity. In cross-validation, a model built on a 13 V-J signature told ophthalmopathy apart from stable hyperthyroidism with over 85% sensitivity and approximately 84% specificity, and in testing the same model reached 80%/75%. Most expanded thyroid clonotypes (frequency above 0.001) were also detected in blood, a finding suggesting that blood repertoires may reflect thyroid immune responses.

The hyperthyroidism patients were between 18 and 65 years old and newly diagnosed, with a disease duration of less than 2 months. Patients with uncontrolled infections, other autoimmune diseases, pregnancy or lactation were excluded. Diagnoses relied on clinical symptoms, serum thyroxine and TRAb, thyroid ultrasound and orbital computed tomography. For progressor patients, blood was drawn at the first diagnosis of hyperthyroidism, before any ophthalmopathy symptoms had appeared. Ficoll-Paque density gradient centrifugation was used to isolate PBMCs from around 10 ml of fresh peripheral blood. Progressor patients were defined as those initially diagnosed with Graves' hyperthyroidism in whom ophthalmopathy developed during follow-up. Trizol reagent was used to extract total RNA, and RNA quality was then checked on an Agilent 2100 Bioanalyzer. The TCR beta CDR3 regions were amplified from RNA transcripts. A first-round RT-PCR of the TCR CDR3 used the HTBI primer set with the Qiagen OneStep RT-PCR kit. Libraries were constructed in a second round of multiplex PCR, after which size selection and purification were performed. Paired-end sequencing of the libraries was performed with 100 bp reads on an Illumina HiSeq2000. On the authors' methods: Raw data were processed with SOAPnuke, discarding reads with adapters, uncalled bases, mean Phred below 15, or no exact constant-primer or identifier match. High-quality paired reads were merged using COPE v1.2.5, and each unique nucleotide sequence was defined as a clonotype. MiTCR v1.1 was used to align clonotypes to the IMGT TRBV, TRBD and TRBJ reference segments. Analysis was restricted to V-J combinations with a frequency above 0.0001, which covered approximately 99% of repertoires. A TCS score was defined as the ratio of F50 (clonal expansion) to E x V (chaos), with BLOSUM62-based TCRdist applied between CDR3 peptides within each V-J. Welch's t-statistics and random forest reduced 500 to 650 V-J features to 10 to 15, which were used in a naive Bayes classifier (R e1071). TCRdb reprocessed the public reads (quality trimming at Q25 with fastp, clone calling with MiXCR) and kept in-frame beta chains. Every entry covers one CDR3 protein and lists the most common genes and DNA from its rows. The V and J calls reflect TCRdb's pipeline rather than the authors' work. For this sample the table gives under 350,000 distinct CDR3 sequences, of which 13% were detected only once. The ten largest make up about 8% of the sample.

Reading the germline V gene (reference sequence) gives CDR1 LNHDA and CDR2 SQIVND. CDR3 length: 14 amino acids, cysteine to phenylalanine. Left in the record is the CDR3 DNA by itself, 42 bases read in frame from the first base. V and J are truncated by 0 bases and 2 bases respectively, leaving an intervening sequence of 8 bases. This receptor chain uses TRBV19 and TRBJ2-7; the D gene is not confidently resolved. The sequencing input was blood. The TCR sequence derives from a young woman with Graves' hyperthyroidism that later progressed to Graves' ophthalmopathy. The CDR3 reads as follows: CASSIEGYTYEQYF. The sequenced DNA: TGTGCCAGTAGTATAGAAGGGTATACCTACGAGCAGTACTTC.